One sample yielded the 14 T cell receptor beta chains listed below, sequenced in a study of T cells in Graves' hyperthyroidism and ophthalmopathy. The CDR3 regions of TCR beta were amplified from RNA transcripts. First-round RT-PCR targeting the TCR CDR3 was performed with the HTBI primer set. TCRdb re-derived calls from the multiplex PCR reads in MiXCR, one entry per CDR3 protein. The sample has 300,000 to 350,000 distinct CDR3 sequences, roughly 17% seen once. The sequenced material came from blood. Receptors were obtained from a man aged 25-45 years with Graves' hyperthyroidism.

This clonotype has more than one count but fewer than ten. The rearrangement uses TRBV4-1 and TRBJ1-4; maybe TRBD1 (5 bases). Germline CDR1 and CDR2: MGHRA and YSYEKL. This CDR3 contains 15 residues. The V and J ends lost 1 base and 0 bases respectively, with 6 bases between them. CDR3 loop: CASSQVGATNEKLFF. DNA of the CDR3: TGCGCCAGCAGCCAAGTGGGGGCAACTAATGAAAAACTGTTTTTT.

This clonotype was recorded a few times. One base away lies a much larger clone, so this may be a sequencing read error. This chain links TRBV9 with TRBJ2-7; 8 bases map to TRBD1. The CDR3 consists of 12 residues. V gave up 3 bases and J gave up 5 bases; unmatched junction bases: 1. The germline gives CDR1 SGDLS, CDR2 YYNGEE. The CDR3 region is CASSATGDEQYF. The DNA of the CDR3 is TGTGCCAGCAGCGCGACAGGGGACGAGCAGTACTTC.

The table lists this clonotype with a few counts. CDR3 in amino acids: CASSRQTTGADTQYF. CDR3 in DNA: TGTGCCAGCTCGCGACAGACGACGGGGGCAGATACGCAGTATTTT. The chain has TRBV18 and TRBJ2-3; D is possibly TRBD2 (6 bases). Trimming removed 6 bases from V and 4 bases from J, with 17 bases in between. CDR1 is KGHSH and CDR2 is LQKENI in the germline V gene. The CDR3 spans 15 residues.

This clonotype was counted many times. The chain couples TRBV27 to TRBJ2-2; TRBD2 agrees at 9 bases. CDR3 length: 17 residues. Trimming at V came to 4 bases and at J to 3 bases, leaving 9 bases not matched to a gene. Germline CDR1 and CDR2: MNHEY and SMNVEV (reference sequence). The chain's CDR3 is CASSSYSGSLYTGELFF. Written as DNA, the CDR3 is TGTGCCAGCAGTTCCTATAGCGGGAGCTTGTACACCGGGGAGCTGTTTTTT.

This clonotype was seen repeatedly, ten times or more. This sequence joins TRBV4-1 and TRBJ1-4; D call uncertain. The CDR3 spans 14 residues. Germline CDR1 is MGHRA and CDR2 is YSYEKL. The ends were cut back, 2 bases at V and 0 bases at J, with 4 bases in the middle. CDR3 protein: CASSQRATNEKLFF. DNA for the CDR3: TGCGCCAGCAGCCAAAGAGCAACTAATGAAAAACTGTTTTTT.

V gene TRBV20-1 combines with J gene TRBJ2-7; no firm D call. The CDR3 totals 16 residues. V was trimmed by 6 bases and J by 2 bases, leaving 23 bases between them. Germline V gene sequence: CDR1 DFQATT, CDR2 SNEGSKA (reference sequence). The CDR3 sequence is CSARQVFGRQTYEQYF. CDR3 coding DNA: TGCAGTGCGCGCCAGGTGTTCGGGCGGCAAACCTACGAGCAGTACTTC.

The chain has TRBV5-8 and TRBJ1-2; D gene unclear. The CDR3 is 14 amino acids. The germline V gene has CDR1 SGHTS and CDR2 YDEGEE. V lost 1 base and J 4 bases, leaving 11 bases between the germline ends. CDR3 amino acids: CASSLRSSGYGYTF. The CDR3 nucleotides read TGTGCCAGCAGCTTGAGATCGAGTGGCTATGGCTACACCTTC.

The chain employs TRBV5-4 and TRBJ2-1; unclear D gene. This CDR3 region has 16 residues. Germline CDR1 and CDR2: SGHNT and YYREEE (reference sequence). With 3 bases removed from V and 7 bases from J, the gap between germline ends came to 20 bases. CDR3 DNA sequence: TGTGCCAGCAGCTCCTCACCCATCAGTATAAGGAATGAGCAGTTCTTC. Its protein is CASSSSPISIRNEQFF.

In this sample, this clonotype turned up a few times. This sequence joins TRBV5-1 and TRBJ1-1; D is unresolved. There are 14 residues in the CDR3. Trimming removed 0 bases at V and 3 bases at J, with 9 bases between. Germline V CDR1 and CDR2: SGHRS, YFSETQ. The chain's CDR3 is CASSLEVHDTEAFF. As DNA, the CDR3 is TGCGCCAGCAGCTTGGAGGTACATGACACTGAAGCTTTCTTT.

Worth noting for this clonotype: The junction does not match germline at one end; this may be a read error. This chain connects TRBV10-3 to TRBJ2-1; maybe TRBD2 (5 bases). Germline V CDR1 and CDR2: ENHRY, SYGVKD. The CDR3 spans 17 residues. The CDR3 bases are TGTGCCATCAGTGGGGGTAGCGCGAAGGGCTCCTACAATGAGCAGCTCTTC. Its translation: CAISGGSAKGSYNEQLF.

This clonotype was detected a few times. V and J are TRBV20-1 and TRBJ2-7; TRBD2 might be the D (5 bases). The CDR3 has 12 residues. Germline values: CDR1 DFQATT, CDR2 SNEGSKA (reference sequence). Trimming removed 7 bases from V and 0 bases from J, with 10 bases in between. The CDR3 DNA follows: TGCAGTGGGGTTAGCGACTCCTACGAGCAGTACTTC. Its protein is CSGVSDSYEQYF.

There are many counts of this clonotype. The chain has TRBV24-1 and TRBJ2-2, with TRBD1 matching over 8 bases. V shed 4 bases and J 0 bases; nucleotides not matched to a gene: 3. CDR3 length: 16 residues. Germline loops: CDR1 KGHDR, CDR2 SFDVKD. The CDR3 sequence is CATSETGAPNTGELFF. CDR3 in DNA: TGTGCCACCAGTGAGACAGGGGCCCCGAACACCGGGGAGCTGTTTTTT.

The table lists this clonotype with many counts. The genes are TRBV2 and TRBJ2-5; D gene unclear. V was trimmed by 4 bases and J by 1 base, leaving 4 bases between them. This CDR3 spans 12 amino acids. The germline V gene has CDR1 SNHLY and CDR2 FYNNEI. The CDR3: CASSVTQETQYF. In DNA form, the CDR3 reads TGTGCCAGCAGTGTCACCCAAGAGACCCAGTACTTC. Full variable domain (remainder filled in from reference TRBV2 and TRBJ2-5): EPEVTQTPSHQVTQMGQEVILRCVPISNHLYFYWYRQILGQKVEFLVSFYNNEISEKSEIFDDQFSVERPDGSNFTLKIRSTKLEDSAMYFCASSVTQETQYFGPGTRLLVL.

The chain carries TRBV29-1 and TRBJ2-5; TRBD1 matches 7 bases. There are 12 residues in the CDR3. Germline lookup yields CDR1 SQVTM and CDR2 ANQGSEA. The V segment lost 3 bases and the J segment 7 bases; nucleotides outside the gene matches: 5. The CDR3 DNA sequence: TGCAGCGTTGAGGGCAGGGGGACGACCCAGTACTTC. This translates into CSVEGRGTTQYF.